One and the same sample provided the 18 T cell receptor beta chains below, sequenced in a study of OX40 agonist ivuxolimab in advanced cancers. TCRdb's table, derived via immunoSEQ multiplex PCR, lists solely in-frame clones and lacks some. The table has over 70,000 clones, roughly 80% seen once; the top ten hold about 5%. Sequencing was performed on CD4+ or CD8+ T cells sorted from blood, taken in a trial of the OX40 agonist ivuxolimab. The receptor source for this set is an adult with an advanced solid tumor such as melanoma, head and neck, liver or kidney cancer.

CDR3 in amino acids: CASSQSPESDIYEQYF. CDR3 coding DNA: TGCGCCAGCAGTCAATCGCCCGAATCAGACATCTACGAGCAGTACTTC. The V call is TRBV23-1, the J call TRBJ2-7; D gene unclear. TRBV23-1 is an open reading frame whose function is uncertain. The CDR3 is 16 amino acids. V was trimmed by 0 bases and J by 3 bases, leaving 15 bases between them.

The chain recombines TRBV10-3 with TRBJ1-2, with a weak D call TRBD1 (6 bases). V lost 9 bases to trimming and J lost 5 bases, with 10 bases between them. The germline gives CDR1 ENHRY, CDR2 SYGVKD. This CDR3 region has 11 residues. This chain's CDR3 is CAMGQGYGYTF. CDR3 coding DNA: TGTGCCATGGGCCAGGGGTATGGCTACACCTTC.

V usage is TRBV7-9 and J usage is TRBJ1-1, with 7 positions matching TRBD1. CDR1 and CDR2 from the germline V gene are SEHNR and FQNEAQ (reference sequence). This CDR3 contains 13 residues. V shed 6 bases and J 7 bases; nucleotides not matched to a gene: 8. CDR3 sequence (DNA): TGTGCCAGCAGAGAGACAGGGCTGGGTGAAGCTTTCTTT. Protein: CASRETGLGEAFF.

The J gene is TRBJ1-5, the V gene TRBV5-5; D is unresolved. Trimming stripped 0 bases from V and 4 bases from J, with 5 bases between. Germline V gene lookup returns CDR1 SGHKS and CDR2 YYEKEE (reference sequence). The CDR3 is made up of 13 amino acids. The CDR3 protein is CASSLERNQPQHF. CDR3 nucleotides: TGTGCCAGCAGCTTGGAAAGGAATCAGCCCCAGCATTTT.

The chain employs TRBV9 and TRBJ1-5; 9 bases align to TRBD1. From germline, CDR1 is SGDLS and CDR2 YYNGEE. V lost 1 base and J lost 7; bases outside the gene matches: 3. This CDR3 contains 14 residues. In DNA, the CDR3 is TGTGCCAGCAGCGTAACAGGGGGCGAACAGCCCCAGCATTTT. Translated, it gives CASSVTGGEQPQHF.

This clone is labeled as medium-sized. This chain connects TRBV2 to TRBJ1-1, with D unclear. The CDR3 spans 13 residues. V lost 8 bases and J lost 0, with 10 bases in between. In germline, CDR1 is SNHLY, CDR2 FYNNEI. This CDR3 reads CASLRSLNTEAFF. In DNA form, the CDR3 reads TGTGCCAGCCTCAGATCGTTGAACACTGAAGCTTTCTTT.

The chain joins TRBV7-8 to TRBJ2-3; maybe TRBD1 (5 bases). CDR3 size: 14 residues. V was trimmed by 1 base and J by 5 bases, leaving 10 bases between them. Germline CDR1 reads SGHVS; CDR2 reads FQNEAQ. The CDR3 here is CASSLERGRDTQYF. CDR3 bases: TGTGCCAGCAGCTTAGAAAGGGGCAGAGATACGCAGTATTTT.

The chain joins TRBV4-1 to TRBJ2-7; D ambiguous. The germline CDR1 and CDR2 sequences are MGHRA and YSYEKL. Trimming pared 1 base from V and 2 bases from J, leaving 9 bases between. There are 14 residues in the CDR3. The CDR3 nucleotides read TGCGCCAGCAGCCAAGGACGCCACCCCTACGAGCAGTACTTC. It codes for CASSQGRHPYEQYF.

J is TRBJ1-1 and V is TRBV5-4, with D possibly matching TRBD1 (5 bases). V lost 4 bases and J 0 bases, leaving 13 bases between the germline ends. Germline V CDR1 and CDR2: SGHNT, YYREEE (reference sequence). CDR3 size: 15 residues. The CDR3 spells CASSTAGPLNTEAFF. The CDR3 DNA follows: TGTGCCAGCAGCACGGCAGGGCCTCTGAACACTGAAGCTTTCTTT.

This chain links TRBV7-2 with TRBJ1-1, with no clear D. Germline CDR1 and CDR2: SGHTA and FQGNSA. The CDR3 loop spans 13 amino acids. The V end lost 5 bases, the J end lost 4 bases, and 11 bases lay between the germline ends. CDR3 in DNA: TGTGCCAGCAGCGCCCGACTTGTCACTGAAGCTTTCTTT. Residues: CASSARLVTEAFF.

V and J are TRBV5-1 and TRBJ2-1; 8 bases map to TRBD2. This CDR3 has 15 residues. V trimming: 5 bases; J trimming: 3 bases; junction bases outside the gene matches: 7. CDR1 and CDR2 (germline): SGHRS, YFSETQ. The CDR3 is CASSPGGGIYNEQFF. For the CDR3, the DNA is TGCGCCAGCAGTCCGGGCGGGGGGATCTACAATGAGCAGTTCTTC.

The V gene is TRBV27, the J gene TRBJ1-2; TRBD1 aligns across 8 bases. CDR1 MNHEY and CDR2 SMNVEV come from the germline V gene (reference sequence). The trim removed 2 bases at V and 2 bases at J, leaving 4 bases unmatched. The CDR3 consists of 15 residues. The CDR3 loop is CASSLRGQANYGYTF. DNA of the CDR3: TGTGCCAGCAGTTTAAGGGGACAGGCGAACTATGGCTACACCTTC.

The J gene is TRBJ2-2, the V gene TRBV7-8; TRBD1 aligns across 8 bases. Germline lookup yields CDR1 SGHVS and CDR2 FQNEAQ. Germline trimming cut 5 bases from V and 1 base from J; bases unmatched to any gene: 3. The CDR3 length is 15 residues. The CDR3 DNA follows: TGTGCCAGCAGCGCGGGACAGGTGAACACCGGGGAGCTGTTTTTT. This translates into CASSAGQVNTGELFF.

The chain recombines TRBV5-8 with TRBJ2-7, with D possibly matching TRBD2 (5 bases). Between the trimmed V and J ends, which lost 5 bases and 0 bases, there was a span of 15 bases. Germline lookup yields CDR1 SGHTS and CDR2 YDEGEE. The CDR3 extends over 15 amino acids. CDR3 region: CASSPLTGSSYEQYF. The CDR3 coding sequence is TGTGCCAGCAGTCCCCTCACTGGGAGCTCCTACGAGCAGTACTTC.

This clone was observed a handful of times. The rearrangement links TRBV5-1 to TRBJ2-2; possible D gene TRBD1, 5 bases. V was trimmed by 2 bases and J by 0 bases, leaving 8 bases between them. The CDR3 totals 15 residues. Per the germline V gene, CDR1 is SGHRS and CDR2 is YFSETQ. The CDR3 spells CASSFRASNTGELFF. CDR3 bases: TGCGCCAGCAGCTTCAGGGCGTCGAACACCGGGGAGCTGTTTTTT.

The CDR3 DNA reads TGTGCCAGTAGTATACGGGCCTGGGGGGGAAACACTGAAGCTTTCTTT. It translates to CASSIRAWGGNTEAFF. The chain carries TRBV19 and TRBJ1-1, with D possibly matching TRBD1 (5 bases). Germline V gene data show CDR1 as LNHDA and CDR2 as SQIVND (reference sequence). CDR3 length: 16 amino acids. Trimming removed 2 bases at V and 2 bases at J, with 15 bases between.

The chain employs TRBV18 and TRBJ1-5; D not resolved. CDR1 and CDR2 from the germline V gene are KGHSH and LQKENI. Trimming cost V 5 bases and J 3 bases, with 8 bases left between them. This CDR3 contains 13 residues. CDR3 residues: CASSENTNQPQHF. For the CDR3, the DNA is TGTGCCAGCTCAGAGAACACCAATCAGCCCCAGCATTTT.

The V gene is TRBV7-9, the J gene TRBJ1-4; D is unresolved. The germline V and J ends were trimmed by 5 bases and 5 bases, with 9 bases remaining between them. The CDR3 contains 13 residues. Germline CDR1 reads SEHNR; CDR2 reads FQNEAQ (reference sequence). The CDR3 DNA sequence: TGTGCCAGCAGCCGGGGTCCGAATGAAAAACTGTTTTTT. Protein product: CASSRGPNEKLFF.